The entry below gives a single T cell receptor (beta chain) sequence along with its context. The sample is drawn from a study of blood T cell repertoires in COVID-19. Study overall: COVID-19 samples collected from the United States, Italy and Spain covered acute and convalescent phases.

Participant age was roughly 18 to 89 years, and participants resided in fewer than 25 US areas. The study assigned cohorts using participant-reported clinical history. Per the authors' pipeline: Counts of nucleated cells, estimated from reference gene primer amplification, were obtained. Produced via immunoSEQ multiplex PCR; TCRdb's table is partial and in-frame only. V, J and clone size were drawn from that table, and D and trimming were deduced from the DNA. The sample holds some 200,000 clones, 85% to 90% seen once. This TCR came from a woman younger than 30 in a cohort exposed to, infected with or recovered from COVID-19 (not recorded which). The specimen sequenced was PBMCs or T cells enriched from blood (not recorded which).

CDR3 nucleotide sequence: TGTGCCAGCAGTGAAGGGGCAACGATGAACACTGAAGCTTTCTTT. Translated: CASSEGATMNTEAFF. The chain has TRBV2 and TRBJ1-1; D is unclear. The CDR3 loop spans 15 amino acids. Trimming left V 1 base short and J 0 bases short, with 9 bases between. Germline lookup yields CDR1 SNHLY and CDR2 FYNNEI. Complete variable domain (other parts from reference TRBV2 and TRBJ1-1): EPEVTQTPSHQVTQMGQEVILRCVPISNHLYFYWYRQILGQKVEFLVSFYNNEISEKSEIFDDQFSVERPDGSNFTLKIRSTKLEDSAMYFCASSEGATMNTEAFFGQGTRLTVV.